One sample yielded the 16 T cell receptor beta chains listed below, sequenced in a study of T-cell reconstitution after alpha-beta-depleted transplantation in children. It was with unique molecular identifiers that the TCRbeta library was prepared. MiXCR was run by TCRdb on the PCR reads, yielding one entry per CDR3 protein. The sample yields 200,000 to 300,000 distinct CDR3 sequences, around 7.8% seen once. The sample here was PBMCs, mostly from graft donor cells, taken 180 days after TCRalphabeta/CD19-depleted stem cell transplant. The receptors were sampled from a male patient between 10 and 17 years old who had a stem cell transplant for acute lymphoblastic leukemia, so the T cells may come from the graft donor.

The table lists this clonotype with many counts. The chain recombines TRBV29-1 with TRBJ1-2, with D perhaps matching TRBD1 (5 bases). V lost 3 bases, J lost 2 bases, and 10 bases lay in between. The CDR3 spans 13 residues. Germline V lookup: CDR1 SQVTM, CDR2 ANQGSEA. In nucleotides, the CDR3 is TGCAGCGTTGATCACAGGATGAACTATGGCTACACCTTC. This sequence encodes CSVDHRMNYGYTF.

This clonotype was counted many times. V and J are TRBV12-3 or TRBV12-4 and TRBJ2-7; TRBD1 is a possible D gene (6 bases). The V and J ends lost 2 bases and 2 bases respectively, with 10 bases between them. CDR3 size: 14 residues. The CDR3: CASSLSGVAYEQYF. The DNA for the CDR3 is TGTGCCAGCAGTTTATCAGGGGTGGCCTACGAGCAGTACTTC.

The chain uses TRBV19 and TRBJ2-3; possibly TRBD1 for D (5 bases). The germline CDR1 and CDR2 sequences are LNHDA and SQIVND (reference sequence). This CDR3 spans 9 amino acids. Trimming pared 10 bases from V and 10 bases from J, leaving 9 bases between. The CDR3 coding sequence is TGTGCCACCGTAGGGGCGCAGTATTTT. Its protein product is CATVGAQYF.

This clonotype has ten or more counts. The chain carries TRBV25-1 and TRBJ1-1; a weak D match, TRBD1 (6 bases). V lost 4 bases and J lost 4, with 19 bases in between. From germline, CDR1 is MGHDK and CDR2 SYGVNS. The CDR3 sequence is 16 residues long. CDR3 nucleotide sequence: TGTGCCAGCAGTGGGGGGGGATTCCTGGGGGCCACTGAAGCTTTCTTT. This encodes CASSGGGFLGATEAFF.

Many counts were recorded for this clonotype. The CDR3, as DNA: TGTGCCAGCAGCTCTGGACCATTAGCCAAAAACATTCAGTACTTC. Its protein is CASSSGPLAKNIQYF. This chain uses TRBV7-2 with TRBJ2-4; D not resolved. Trimming removed 4 bases at V and 0 bases at J, with 10 bases between. CDR3 length: 15 residues. Germline CDR1 reads SGHTA; CDR2 reads FQGNSA. The whole variable domain, filled in from reference TRBV7-2 and TRBJ2-4, reads GAGVSQSPSNKVTEKGKDVELRCDPISGHTALYWYRQSLGQGLEFLIYFQGNSAPDKSGLPSDRFSAERTGGSVSTLTIQRTQQEDSAVYLCASSSGPLAKNIQYFGAGTRLSVL.

This clonotype occurred many times. V is TRBV7-2 and J is TRBJ1-5; a weak D match, TRBD1 (5 bases). CDR1 and CDR2 (germline): SGHTA, FQGNSA. CDR3 size: 13 residues. Between the trimmed V and J ends, which lost 5 bases and 5 bases, there was a span of 10 bases. The CDR3 protein is CASSTRQYQPQHF. The CDR3 DNA reads TGTGCCAGCAGCACCCGACAGTATCAGCCCCAGCATTTT.

This clonotype has a count of ten or more. The rearrangement joins TRBV6-1 to TRBJ2-7; the D is unclear. Per germline, CDR1 MNHNS and CDR2 SASEGT. The V end lost 4 bases, the J end lost 3 bases, and 10 bases lay between the germline ends. The CDR3 spans 13 residues. In DNA form, the CDR3 reads TGTGCCAGCAGTGTGGACCGCTTCTACGAGCAGTACTTC. Protein sequence: CASSVDRFYEQYF.

The sample holds many counts of this clonotype. This chain uses TRBV12-3 or TRBV12-4 with TRBJ1-2; D is perhaps TRBD1 (6 bases). This CDR3 region has 14 residues. V was pared by 5 bases and J by 8 bases, with 18 bases between. The CDR3 spells CASSPERGRGGYTF. The DNA for the CDR3 is TGTGCCAGCAGTCCCGAGCGGGGGCGGGGAGGCTACACCTTC.

This clonotype was seen repeatedly, ten times or more. The chain links TRBV27 to TRBJ2-2; 8 bases are a match to TRBD2. The trim removed 2 bases at V and 0 bases at J, leaving 2 bases unmatched. The CDR3 has 16 residues. Germline CDR1 is MNHEY and CDR2 is SMNVEV (reference sequence). CDR3 residues: CASSLISGANTGELFF. DNA for the CDR3: TGTGCCAGCAGTTTAATTAGCGGGGCGAACACCGGGGAGCTGTTTTTT.

In this sample, this clonotype turned up many times. The chain employs TRBV2 and TRBJ2-1; TRBD2 is a possible D gene (5 bases). V shed 6 bases and J shed 6 bases, with 12 bases lying between them. This CDR3 is built from 13 residues. CDR1 is SNHLY and CDR2 is FYNNEI in the germline V gene. CDR3 sequence (DNA): TGTGCCAGCAGGCCCTGGACTCTCAATGAGCAGTTCTTC. Its translation: CASRPWTLNEQFF.

This clonotype has ten or more counts. V and J are TRBV7-9 and TRBJ1-5; D gene unclear. The CDR3 extends over 15 amino acids. CDR1 is SEHNR, CDR2 FQNEAQ, per germline (reference sequence). Trimming left V 5 bases short and J 1 base short, with 12 bases between. This CDR3 is CASSPDGGSNQPQHF. In nucleotides, the CDR3 is TGTGCCAGCAGCCCCGACGGCGGAAGCAATCAGCCCCAGCATTTT. Supplemented by reference TRBV7-9 and TRBJ1-5, the full variable domain reads DTGVSQNPRHKITKRGQNVTFRCDPISEHNRLYWYRQTLGQGPEFLTYFQNEAQLEKSRLLSDRFSAERPKGSFSTLEIQRTEQGDSAMYLCASSPDGGSNQPQHFGDGTRLSIL.

This clonotype was counted at least ten times. The rearrangement links TRBV20-1 to TRBJ2-7; TRBD2 agrees at 7 bases. The CDR3 runs to 13 residues. V trimming: 5 bases; J trimming: 2 bases; junction bases outside the gene matches: 6. The germline V gene has CDR1 DFQATT and CDR2 SNEGSKA (reference sequence). The CDR3 is CSASGLHPYEQYF. The CDR3, as DNA: TGCAGTGCTTCGGGACTACACCCCTACGAGCAGTACTTC.

This clonotype was detected ten times or more. The V call is TRBV28, the J call TRBJ2-7, with D perhaps TRBD2 (5 bases). CDR1 and CDR2 (germline): MDHEN, SYDVKM. Between the trimmed V and J ends, which lost 2 bases and 3 bases, there was a span of 11 bases. There are 14 residues in the CDR3. The CDR3 sequence is CASSLEGPLYEQYF. The CDR3 region has the DNA TGTGCCAGCAGTTTAGAGGGCCCTCTCTACGAGCAGTACTTC.

This clonotype was found many times. The chain links TRBV12-3 or TRBV12-4 to TRBJ2-7; D is possibly TRBD2 (6 bases). This CDR3 comprises 16 residues. V lost 3 bases and J 1 base, leaving 16 bases between the germline ends. The CDR3 sequence: CASSFLGGRRSYEQYF. The CDR3 region has the DNA TGTGCCAGCAGTTTCCTCGGGGGAAGGAGATCCTACGAGCAGTACTTC.

This clonotype was picked up many times. The V call is TRBV5-1, the J call TRBJ2-7; D uncertain. The germline V gene has CDR1 SGHRS and CDR2 YFSETQ. The CDR3 covers 14 residues. Trimming shortened V by 3 bases and J by 2 bases, and 12 bases separated the two germline ends. In DNA form, the CDR3 reads TGCGCCAGCAGCTGGTGGGCAGGTACCTACGAGCAGTACTTC. This gives the protein CASSWWAGTYEQYF.

At least ten counts were recorded for this clonotype. CDR3 nucleotide sequence: TGCAGTGCTTTTAAGACAGGGGCTGGAAACACCATATATTTT. As protein: CSAFKTGAGNTIYF. V and J are TRBV20-1 and TRBJ1-3; 8 nucleotides align to TRBD1. Germline V gives CDR1 DFQATT, CDR2 SNEGSKA (reference sequence). This CDR3 contains 14 residues. V shed 5 bases, J shed 2 bases, and the junction held 5 bases outside the gene matches.